This TCR beta chain was sequenced for a study of lymphopenia after photon versus proton radiotherapy. The CDR3 has 13 amino acids. V trimming: 0 bases; J trimming: 8 bases; junction bases outside the gene matches: 6. The germline gives CDR1 GTSNPN, CDR2 SVGIG (reference sequence). Remarks on this clone: Antigen: not known.

The table came from immunoSEQ multiplex PCR; TCRdb's copy has only in-frame clones and leaves some out. The table lists under 75,000 clones, 85% to 95% of them singletons, with 2% to 2.5% in the top ten. Study results and limitations: Authors raise, but do not show, better survival with proton therapy.

The rearrangement joins TRBV30 to TRBJ1-2; 7 bases are a match to TRBD1. The TCR was taken from a middle-aged woman with cholangiocarcinoma. The starting material was peripheral blood, obtained from a patient treated with photon-based radiotherapy. The CDR3 nucleotides read TGTGCCTGGAGTGTAGAGGGGGCTGGAGGCTACACCTTC. Translating it yields CAWSVEGAGGYTF.